This passage covers 16 T cell receptor beta chains from one sample sequenced in a study of cytomegalovirus exposure and HLA in healthy donors. PCR employed 60 Vbeta and 13 Jbeta primers. The table came from immunoSEQ multiplex PCR; TCRdb's copy has only in-frame clones and leaves some out. The sample shows around 200,000 clones, around three quarters of them seen only once. Sequencing was performed on PBMCs. These receptors were taken from a man aged 35 to 55 in good health and CMV-seronegative.

The chain links TRBV5-8 to TRBJ2-7; D might be TRBD1 (5 bases). Trimming shortened V by 2 bases and J by 2 bases, and 14 bases separated the two germline ends. Germline V gene data show CDR1 as SGHTS and CDR2 as YDEGEE. This CDR3 has 15 amino acids. CDR3 sequence (DNA): TGTGCCAGCAGCTTTGACAGCAAGTCCGCCTACGAGCAGTACTTC. This codes for CASSFDSKSAYEQYF.

The chain has TRBV18 and TRBJ2-3, with 9 bases that match TRBD1. The CDR3 contains 16 residues. The germline V gene has CDR1 KGHSH and CDR2 LQKENI. Germline trimming cut 2 bases from V and 4 bases from J; bases unmatched to any gene: 7. CDR3 region: CASSPVTGGLADTQYF. In DNA, the CDR3 is TGTGCCAGCTCACCAGTAACAGGGGGCCTTGCAGATACGCAGTATTTT.

This chain uses TRBV30 with TRBJ2-1; 14 bases map to TRBD2. Germline CDR1 is GTSNPN and CDR2 is SVGIG (reference sequence). This CDR3 contains 18 residues. The V segment lost 8 bases and the J segment 1 base; nucleotides outside the gene matches: 13. The chain's CDR3 is CARGPTSGRAWSYNEQFF. CDR3 DNA sequence: TGTGCCCGGGGACCGACTAGCGGGAGGGCCTGGTCCTACAATGAGCAGTTCTTC. The whole variable domain, remainder taken from reference TRBV30 and TRBJ2-1, is SQTIHQWPATLVQPVGSPLSLECTVEGTSNPNLYWYRQAAGRGLQLLFYSVGIGQISSEVPQNLSASRPQDRQFILSSKKLLLSDSGFYLCARGPTSGRAWSYNEQFFGPGTRLTVL.

The chain combines TRBV6-1 with TRBJ2-1, with a weak D call TRBD2 (6 bases). CDR3 length: 13 amino acids. Germline CDR1 and CDR2: MNHNS and SASEGT. V lost 6 bases, J lost 5 bases, and 11 bases lay in between. CDR3 nucleotides: TGTGCCAGCAGGGGACTTTTCAACAATGAGCAGTTCTTC. This sequence encodes CASRGLFNNEQFF.

The rearrangement joins TRBV6-1 to TRBJ2-3; 10 bases fit TRBD2. This CDR3 is built from 18 residues. J lost 2 bases, V lost 2 bases, and 10 bases had no gene match. Germline V gives CDR1 MNHNS, CDR2 SASEGT. The CDR3: CASSEYTLAGTSTDTQYF. CDR3 DNA: TGTGCCAGCAGTGAATACACACTAGCGGGGACCTCCACAGATACGCAGTATTTT.

The genes are TRBV4-1 and TRBJ2-7; 14 bases match TRBD2. Trimming at V came to 4 bases and at J to 6 bases, leaving 8 bases not matched to a gene. This CDR3 spans 16 amino acids. Germline loops: CDR1 MGHRA, CDR2 YSYEKL. DNA of the CDR3: TGCGCCAGCAGCCCTCCGGGACTAGCGGGAGCGGTCGAGCAGTACTTC. This codes for CASSPPGLAGAVEQYF.

The chain carries TRBV6-4 and TRBJ2-1, with 10 bases lining up with TRBD2. The CDR3 length is 16 residues. Germline trimming cut 2 bases from V and 5 bases from J; bases unmatched to any gene: 6. Looked up from germline, CDR1 is MRHNA and CDR2 is SNTAGT. CDR3 bases: TGTGCCAGCAGTGACGTCTGGACTAGCGGAAACAATGAGCAGTTCTTC. Its translation is CASSDVWTSGNNEQFF.

The chain uses TRBV4-1 and TRBJ2-1, with 9 bases matching TRBD2. Germline values: CDR1 MGHRA, CDR2 YSYEKL. The CDR3 has 17 amino acids. With V trimmed by 1 base and J by 7 bases, 11 bases remained unmatched. The CDR3 reads CASSQAMGSGRYNEQFF. CDR3 DNA: TGCGCCAGCAGCCAAGCTATGGGTAGCGGGAGATATAATGAGCAGTTCTTC.

V is TRBV4-1 and J is TRBJ1-5; D ambiguous. V lost 6 bases and J lost 1, with 10 bases in between. The germline V gene encodes CDR1 MGHRA and CDR2 YSYEKL. The CDR3 runs 14 residues. DNA of the CDR3: TGCGCCAGCAGTTACGACGGGAGCAATCAGCCCCAGCATTTT. It codes for CASSYDGSNQPQHF.

This chain uses TRBV7-2 with TRBJ1-1; TRBD1 agrees at 10 bases. Germline V gene lookup returns CDR1 SGHTA and CDR2 FQGNSA. The V gene end was trimmed by 3 bases and the J gene end by 4 bases; junction bases not matched to a gene: 11. The CDR3 loop spans 17 amino acids. CDR3 residues: CASSLSGTGAAATEAFF. The CDR3 nucleotides read TGTGCCAGCAGCTTGTCCGGGACAGGGGCTGCGGCCACTGAAGCTTTCTTT. The full variable domain, its missing parts supplied by reference TRBV7-2 and TRBJ1-1, is GAGVSQSPSNKVTEKGKDVELRCDPISGHTALYWYRQSLGQGLEFLIYFQGNSAPDKSGLPSDRFSAERTGGSVSTLTIQRTQQEDSAVYLCASSLSGTGAAATEAFFGQGTRLTVV.

The V gene is TRBV4-3, the J gene TRBJ1-6; TRBD1 agrees at 7 bases. V lost 4 bases, J lost 7 bases, and 10 bases stayed unmatched. Per germline, CDR1 LGHNA and CDR2 YSLEER. This CDR3 spans 16 amino acids. For the CDR3, the DNA is TGCGCCAGCAGCCGCCTGATGACAGGGAGGAATTCACCCCTCCACTTT. Amino acid sequence: CASSRLMTGRNSPLHF.

The chain has TRBV6-5 and TRBJ1-1, with 7 positions matching TRBD1. The CDR3 consists of 14 residues. In germline, CDR1 is MNHEY, CDR2 SVGAGI. The ends lost 2 bases at V and 0 bases at J; junction bases unmatched: 0. The CDR3 nucleotides are TGTGCCAGCAGTTACGGGACAGTGAACACTGAAGCTTTCTTT. Translation: CASSYGTVNTEAFF.

The rearrangement joins TRBV7-2 to TRBJ1-5; D unclear. The germline V gene has CDR1 SGHTA and CDR2 FQGNSA. The V gene lost 2 bases and the J gene lost 2 bases, with 7 bases spanning the gap. This CDR3 comprises 14 residues. The CDR3 DNA is TGTGCCAGCAGCTTACTAGTCGGCAATCAGCCCCAGCATTTT. It specifies CASSLLVGNQPQHF. The complete variable domain, with remaining parts taken from reference TRBV7-2 and TRBJ1-5, reads GAGVSQSPSNKVTEKGKDVELRCDPISGHTALYWYRQSLGQGLEFLIYFQGNSAPDKSGLPSDRFSAERTGGSVSTLTIQRTQQEDSAVYLCASSLLVGNQPQHFGDGTRLSIL.

The V gene is TRBV19, the J gene TRBJ1-5; 10 bases are shared with TRBD1. CDR3 size: 15 residues. The trim removed 10 bases at V and 4 bases at J, leaving 10 bases unmatched. Germline V gene lookup returns CDR1 LNHDA and CDR2 SQIVND (reference sequence). CDR3 sequence (DNA): TGTGCCACCCATTTGACAGGGGGCGGAAATCAGCCCCAGCATTTT. Amino acids: CATHLTGGGNQPQHF.

This chain links TRBV7-2 with TRBJ1-4; D gene ambiguous. Trimming shortened V by 4 bases and J by 8 bases, and 14 bases separated the two germline ends. Germline-derived CDR1 and CDR2 are SGHTA and FQGNSA. The CDR3 is 14 amino acids. CDR3 loop: CASSSSSAGEKLFF. The CDR3 nucleotides are TGTGCCAGCAGCTCCAGCTCCGCGGGAGAAAAACTGTTTTTT.

There are a few counts of this clone. J is TRBJ1-5 and V is TRBV5-6, with unresolved D. Per the germline V gene, CDR1 is SGHDT and CDR2 is YYEEEE. Trimming shortened V by 1 base and J by 3 bases, and 8 bases separated the two germline ends. The CDR3 has 14 residues. The CDR3 here is CASSLTGNNQPQHF. Written as DNA, the CDR3 is TGTGCCAGCAGCTTGACGGGGAACAATCAGCCCCAGCATTTT.